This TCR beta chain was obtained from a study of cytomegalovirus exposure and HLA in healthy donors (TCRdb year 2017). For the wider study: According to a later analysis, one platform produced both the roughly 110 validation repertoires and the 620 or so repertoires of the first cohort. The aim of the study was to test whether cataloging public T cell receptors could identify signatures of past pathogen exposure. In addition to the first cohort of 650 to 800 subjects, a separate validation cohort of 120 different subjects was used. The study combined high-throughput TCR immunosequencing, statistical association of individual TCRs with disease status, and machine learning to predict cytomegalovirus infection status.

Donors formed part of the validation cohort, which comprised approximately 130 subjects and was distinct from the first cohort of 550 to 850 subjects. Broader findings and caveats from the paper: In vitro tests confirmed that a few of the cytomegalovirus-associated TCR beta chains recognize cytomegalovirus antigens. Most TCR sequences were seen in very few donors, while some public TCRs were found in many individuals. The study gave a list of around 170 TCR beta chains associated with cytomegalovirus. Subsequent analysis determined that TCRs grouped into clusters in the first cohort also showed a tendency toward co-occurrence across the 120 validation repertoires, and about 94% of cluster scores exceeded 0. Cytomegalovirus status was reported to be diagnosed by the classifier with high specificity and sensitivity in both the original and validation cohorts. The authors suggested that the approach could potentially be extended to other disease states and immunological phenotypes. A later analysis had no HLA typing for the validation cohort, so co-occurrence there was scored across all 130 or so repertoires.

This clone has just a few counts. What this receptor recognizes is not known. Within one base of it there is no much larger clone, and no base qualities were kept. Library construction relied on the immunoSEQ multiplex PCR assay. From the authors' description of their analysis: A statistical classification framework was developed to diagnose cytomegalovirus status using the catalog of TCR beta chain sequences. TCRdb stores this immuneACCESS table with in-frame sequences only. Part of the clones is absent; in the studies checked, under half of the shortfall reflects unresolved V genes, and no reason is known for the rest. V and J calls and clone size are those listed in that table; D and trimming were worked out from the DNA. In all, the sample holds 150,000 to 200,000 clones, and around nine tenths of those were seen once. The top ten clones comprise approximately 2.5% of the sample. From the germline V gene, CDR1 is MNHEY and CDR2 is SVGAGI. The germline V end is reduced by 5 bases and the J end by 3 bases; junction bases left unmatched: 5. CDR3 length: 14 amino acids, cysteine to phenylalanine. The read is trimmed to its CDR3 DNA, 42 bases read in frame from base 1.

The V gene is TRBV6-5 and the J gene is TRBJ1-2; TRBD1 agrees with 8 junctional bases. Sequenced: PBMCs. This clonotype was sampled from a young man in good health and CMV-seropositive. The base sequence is TGTGCCAGCAGTCCCGGACAGGGTTACTATGGCTACACCTTC. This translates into CASSPGQGYYGYTF.